This T cell receptor (beta chain) was identified in a study of regulatory T cells in long-lasting Graves disease. Unmatched junction bases numbered 3, after V lost 0 bases and J lost 2 bases. The germline gives CDR1 GTSNPN, CDR2 SVGIG (reference sequence). There are 14 residues in the CDR3. The time point here: newly diagnosed GD, antithyroid drugs for less than 3 months. PBMCs were the source of the RNA used for TCR sequencing. Combining iRepertoire HTBI primers with Arm-PCR of CDR3 regions, the authors built TCR beta libraries. TCRdb used MiXCR to reprocess the multiplex PCR reads, holding one entry per CDR3 protein. The sample has 500,000 to 700,000 distinct CDR3 sequences; roughly 16% are singletons. These same records also appear under a second study, on T cells in Graves' hyperthyroidism and ophthalmopathy.

The sample consisted of peripheral blood mononuclear cells (PBMCs), taken at new diagnosis, from a patient treated with antithyroid drugs. V and J are TRBV30 and TRBJ2-5; 7 nucleotides align to TRBD2. The receptor comes from a woman aged 30 to 39 with Graves disease. The DNA of the CDR3 is TGTGCCTGGAGTGTTATAGCGGGTCAAGAGACCCAGTACTTC. Protein product: CAWSVIAGQETQYF.